These T cell receptor beta chains were read from a single sample in a study of technical replicates of blood from several donors. Assay used: immunoSEQ multiplex PCR; TCRdb lists only in-frame clones, some missing. The repertoire consists of approximately 97,000 clones, with about 95% occurring once and the leading ten covering roughly 0.34%. The material sequenced was T cells isolated from PBMCs. These receptors all stem from a human donor in good health. The conserved cysteine and the conserved F or W are not part of the CDR3 here.

v_gene	CDR3aa
TRBV5-6	ASSLMGATQY
TRBV5-6	ASSLDRAGGYNEQF
TRBV4-1	ASSPYHTNEQF
TRBV6-5	ASSYSGSGSYEQY
TRBV6-1	ASSEFRTGRDSPLH
TRBV5-6	ASSYAGTDTQY
TRBV5-4	ASSLTSGAYNEQF
TRBV4-1	ASSQEGSGGAYEQY
TRBV18	ASSSLGLATVDEQF
TRBV11-3	ASSLGAGSHEKLF
TRBV27	ASSFFMSPNEKLF
TRBV6-5	ASSYFSGSYSDTQY
TRBV28	ASSLLTGGVRELF
TRBV9	ASSVETGNDEKLF
TRBV6-1	ASRATGDNQPQH
TRBV7-2	ASSLGTSGIGTQY
TRBV13	ASSFGQGSYEQY
TRBV28	ASSLTERGYGYT
TRBV5-4	ASSLYAGDTYEQY
TRBV2	ASSEDTLSGSSLPEQY
TRBV28	ASSLMAGGLAGAEQY
TRBV27	ASRLGRTYEQY
TRBV7-9	ASSLALQESIQY
TRBV6-1	ASSEPGTRASEQY
TRBV5-5	ASSLNAGTSGVNEQF
TRBV5-6	ASSLGLGELF
TRBV27	ASTAGLASSYNEQF
TRBV7-9	ASSSRTLGTNTEAF
TRBV19	ASSIAGARGYT
TRBV6-1	ASSEEIGLADNEQF
TRBV7-6	ASSLRYRERNNEQF
TRBV7-8	ASSPSTDSSYAKNIQY
TRBV7-9	ASSSSGRPYEQY
TRBV6-5	ASRGAGLAAYEQY
TRBV10-1	ASSESGGTYEQY
TRBV13	ASSQLAGGYEQY
TRBV15	ATSREKWDRGHEQY
TRBV18	ASSPMTSGANTGELF
TRBV13	ASSLEGLGSSYEQY
TRBV19	ASSNTFIGSGANVLT
TRBV15	ATSREGGSVTGELF
TRBV9	ASSPRGGWETQY
TRBV14	ASSQGRVGFEGDTIY
TRBV5-4	ASRSSRILETQY
TRBV28	ASSISGPNEKLF
TRBV29-1	SVYRGYGYGYT
TRBV30	AWSVQGSFGELF